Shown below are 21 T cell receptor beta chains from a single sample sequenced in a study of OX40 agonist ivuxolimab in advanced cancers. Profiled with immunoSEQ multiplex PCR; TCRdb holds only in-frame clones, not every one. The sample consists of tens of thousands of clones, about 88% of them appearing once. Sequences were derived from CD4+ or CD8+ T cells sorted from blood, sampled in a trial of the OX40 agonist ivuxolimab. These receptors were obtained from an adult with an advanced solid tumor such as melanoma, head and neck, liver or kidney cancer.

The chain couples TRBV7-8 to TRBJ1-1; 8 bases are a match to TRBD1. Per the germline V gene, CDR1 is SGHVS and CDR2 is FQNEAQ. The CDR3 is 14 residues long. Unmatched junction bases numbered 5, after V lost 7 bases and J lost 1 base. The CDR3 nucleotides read TGTGCCAGCACCCGACAGGGGCAGAACACTGAAGCTTTCTTT. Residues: CASTRQGQNTEAFF.

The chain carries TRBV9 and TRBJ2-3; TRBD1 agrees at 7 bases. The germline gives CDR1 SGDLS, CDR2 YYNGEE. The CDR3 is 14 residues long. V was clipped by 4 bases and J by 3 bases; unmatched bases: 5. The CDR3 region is CASSPRTGTDTQYF. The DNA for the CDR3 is TGTGCCAGCAGCCCTCGGACAGGAACAGATACGCAGTATTTT.

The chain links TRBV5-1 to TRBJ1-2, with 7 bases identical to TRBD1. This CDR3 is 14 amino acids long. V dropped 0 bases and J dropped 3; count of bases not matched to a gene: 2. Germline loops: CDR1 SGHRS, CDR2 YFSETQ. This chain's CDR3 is CASSLVRGHYGYTF. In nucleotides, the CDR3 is TGCGCCAGCAGCTTGGTGAGGGGGCACTATGGCTACACCTTC.

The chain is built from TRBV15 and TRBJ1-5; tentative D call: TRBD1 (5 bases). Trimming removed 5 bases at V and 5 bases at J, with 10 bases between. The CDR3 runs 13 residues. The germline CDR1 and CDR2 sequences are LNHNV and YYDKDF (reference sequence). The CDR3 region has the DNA TGTGCCACCAGCGCCAGGACACATCAGCCCCAGCATTTT. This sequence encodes CATSARTHQPQHF.

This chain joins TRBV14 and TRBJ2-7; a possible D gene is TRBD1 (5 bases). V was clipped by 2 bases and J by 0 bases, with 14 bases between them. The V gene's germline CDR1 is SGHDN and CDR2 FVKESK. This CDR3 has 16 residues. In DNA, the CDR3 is TGTGCCAGCAGCCAACAAAAAGGGGCTTCCTCCTACGAGCAGTACTTC. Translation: CASSQQKGASSYEQYF. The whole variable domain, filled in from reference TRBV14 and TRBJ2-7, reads EAGVTQFPSHSVIEKGQTVTLRCDPISGHDNLYWYRRVMGKEIKFLLHFVKESKQDESGMPNNRFLAERTGGTYSTLKVQPAELEDSGVYFCASSQQKGASSYEQYFGPGTRLTVT.

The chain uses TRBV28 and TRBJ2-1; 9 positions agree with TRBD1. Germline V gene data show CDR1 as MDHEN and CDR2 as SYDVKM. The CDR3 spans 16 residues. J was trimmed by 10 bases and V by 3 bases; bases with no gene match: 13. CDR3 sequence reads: CASSLGGRTGVKEQFF. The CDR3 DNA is TGTGCCAGCAGTTTGGGGGGAAGGACAGGGGTCAAAGAGCAGTTCTTC.

The CDR3 bases are TGTGCCAGCAGCCCCGGACCCAATCAGCCCCAGCATTTT. Its protein product is CASSPGPNQPQHF. J is TRBJ1-5 and V is TRBV11-2, with unresolved D. From germline, CDR1 is SGHAT and CDR2 FQNNGV. The CDR3 extends over 13 amino acids. The V end was cut by 5 bases, the J end by 3 bases, with 8 bases between.

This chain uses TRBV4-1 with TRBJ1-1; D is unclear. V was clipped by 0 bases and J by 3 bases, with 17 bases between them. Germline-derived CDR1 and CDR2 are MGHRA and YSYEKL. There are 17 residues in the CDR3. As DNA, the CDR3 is TGCGCCAGCAGCCAAGAAGGCCACTCCCCGAGGGACACTGAAGCTTTCTTT. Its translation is CASSQEGHSPRDTEAFF.

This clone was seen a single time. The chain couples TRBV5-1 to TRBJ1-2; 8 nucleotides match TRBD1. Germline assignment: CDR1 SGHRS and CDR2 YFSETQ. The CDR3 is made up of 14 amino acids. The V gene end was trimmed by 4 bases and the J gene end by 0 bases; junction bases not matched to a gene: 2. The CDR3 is CASSTGGANYGYTF. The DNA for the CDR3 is TGCGCCAGCAGCACAGGGGGGGCTAACTATGGCTACACCTTC.

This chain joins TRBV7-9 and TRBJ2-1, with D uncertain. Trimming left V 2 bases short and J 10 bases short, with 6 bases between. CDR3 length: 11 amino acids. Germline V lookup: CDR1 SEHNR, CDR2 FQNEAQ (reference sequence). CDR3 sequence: CASSLTGEQFF. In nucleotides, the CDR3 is TGTGCCAGCAGCTTAACCGGGGAGCAGTTCTTC.

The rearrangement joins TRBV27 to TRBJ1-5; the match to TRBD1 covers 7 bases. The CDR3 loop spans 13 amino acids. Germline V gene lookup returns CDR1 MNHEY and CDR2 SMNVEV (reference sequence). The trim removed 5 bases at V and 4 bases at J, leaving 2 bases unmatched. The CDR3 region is CASSPQGNQPQHF. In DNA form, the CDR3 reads TGTGCCAGCAGTCCACAGGGGAATCAGCCCCAGCATTTT.

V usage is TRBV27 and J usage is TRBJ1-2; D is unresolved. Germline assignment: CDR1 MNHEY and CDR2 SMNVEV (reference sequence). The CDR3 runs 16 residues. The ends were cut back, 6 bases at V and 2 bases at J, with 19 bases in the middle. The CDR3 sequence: CASSPTWGVGNYGYTF. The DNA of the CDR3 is TGTGCCAGCAGCCCAACCTGGGGAGTAGGGAACTATGGCTACACCTTC.

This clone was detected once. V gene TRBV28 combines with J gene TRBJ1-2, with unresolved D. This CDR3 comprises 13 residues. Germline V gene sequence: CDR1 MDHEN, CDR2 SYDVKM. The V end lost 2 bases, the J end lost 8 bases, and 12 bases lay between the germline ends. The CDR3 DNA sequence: TGTGCCAGCAGTTTAATTAGTTCCATGGGCTACACCTTC. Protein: CASSLISSMGYTF.

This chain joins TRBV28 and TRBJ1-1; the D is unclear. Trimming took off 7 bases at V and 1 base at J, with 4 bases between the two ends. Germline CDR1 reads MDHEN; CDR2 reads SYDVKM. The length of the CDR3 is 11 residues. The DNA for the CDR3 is TGTGCCAGCAAACAGAACACTGAAGCTTTCTTT. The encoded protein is CASKQNTEAFF.

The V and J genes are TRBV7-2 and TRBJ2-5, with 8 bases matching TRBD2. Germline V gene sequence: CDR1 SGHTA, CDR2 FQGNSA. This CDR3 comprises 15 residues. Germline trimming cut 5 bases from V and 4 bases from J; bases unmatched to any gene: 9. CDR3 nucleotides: TGTGCCAGCAGCACACTGGGGACTAGATCAGAGACCCAGTACTTC. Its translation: CASSTLGTRSETQYF. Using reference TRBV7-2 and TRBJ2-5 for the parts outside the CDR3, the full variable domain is GAGVSQSPSNKVTEKGKDVELRCDPISGHTALYWYRQSLGQGLEFLIYFQGNSAPDKSGLPSDRFSAERTGGSVSTLTIQRTQQEDSAVYLCASSTLGTRSETQYFGPGTRLLVL.

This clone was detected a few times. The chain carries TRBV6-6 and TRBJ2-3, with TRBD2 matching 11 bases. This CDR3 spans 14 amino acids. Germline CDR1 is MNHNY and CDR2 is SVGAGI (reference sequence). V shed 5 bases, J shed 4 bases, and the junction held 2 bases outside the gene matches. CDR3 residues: CASSGLAGADTQYF. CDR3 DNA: TGTGCCAGCAGTGGACTAGCGGGTGCAGATACGCAGTATTTT.

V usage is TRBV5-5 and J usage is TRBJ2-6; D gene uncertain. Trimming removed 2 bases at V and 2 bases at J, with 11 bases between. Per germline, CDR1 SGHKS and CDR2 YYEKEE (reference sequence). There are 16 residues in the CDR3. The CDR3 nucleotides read TGTGCCAGCAGCTTACGAGTTTACCCTGGGGCCAACGTCCTGACTTTC. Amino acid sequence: CASSLRVYPGANVLTF. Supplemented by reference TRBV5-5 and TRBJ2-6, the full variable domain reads DAGVTQSPTHLIKTRGQQVTLRCSPISGHKSVSWYQQVLGQGPQFIFQYYEKEERGRGNFPDRFSARQFPNYSSELNVNALLLGDSALYLCASSLRVYPGANVLTFGAGSRLTVL.

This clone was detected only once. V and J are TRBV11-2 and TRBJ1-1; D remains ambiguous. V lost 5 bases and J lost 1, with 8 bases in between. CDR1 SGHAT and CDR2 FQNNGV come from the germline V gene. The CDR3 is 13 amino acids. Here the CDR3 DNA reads TGTGCCAGCAGCCAATGGGCGAACACTGAAGCTTTCTTT. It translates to CASSQWANTEAFF.

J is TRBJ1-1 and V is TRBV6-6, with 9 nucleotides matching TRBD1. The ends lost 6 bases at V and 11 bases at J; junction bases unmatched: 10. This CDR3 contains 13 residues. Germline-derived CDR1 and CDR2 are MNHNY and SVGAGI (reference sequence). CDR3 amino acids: CASSPGQGFVAFF. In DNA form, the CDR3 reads TGTGCCAGCAGCCCAGGACAGGGGTTTGTGGCTTTCTTT.

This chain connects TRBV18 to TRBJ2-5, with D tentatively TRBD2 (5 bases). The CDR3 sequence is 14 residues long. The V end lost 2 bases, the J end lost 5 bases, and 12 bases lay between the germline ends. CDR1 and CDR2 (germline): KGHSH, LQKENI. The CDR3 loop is CASSPARWEETQYF. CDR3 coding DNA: TGTGCCAGCTCACCAGCAAGGTGGGAGGAGACCCAGTACTTC.

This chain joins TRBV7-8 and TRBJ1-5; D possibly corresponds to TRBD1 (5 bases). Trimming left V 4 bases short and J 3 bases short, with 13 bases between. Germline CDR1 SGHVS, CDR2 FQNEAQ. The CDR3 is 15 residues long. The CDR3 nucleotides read TGTGCCAGCAGCTCATGGCTAGGGGACAATCAGCCCCAGCATTTT. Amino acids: CASSSWLGDNQPQHF.